This T cell receptor (beta chain) derives from a study of ipilimumab plus nivolumab after autologous stem cell transplantation. The method was immunoSEQ multiplex PCR; TCRdb's version includes in-frame clones alone and lacks a portion of them. The repertoire has 10,000 to 15,000 clones, about three quarters of them found once; the top ten carry approximately 15%. Starting 14 to 28 days after autologous transplant, ipilimumab 1 mg/kg was given. Study-wide points: Authors suggest TCR repertoire, Treg phenotype and gut microbiota support further study.

Germline V gene sequence: CDR1 SQVTM, CDR2 ANQGSEA. This CDR3 region has 18 residues. The V and J ends lost 5 bases and 4 bases, in that order; junction bases with no gene match: 15. As regards this clone: What it recognizes is unknown.

Sequenced here: PBMCs, sampled in a trial of ipilimumab plus nivolumab as post-transplant consolidation. The TCR was taken from a male donor with diffuse large B-cell lymphoma. The chain uses TRBV29-1 and TRBJ2-5; 14 positions match TRBD2. The CDR3 nucleotides are TGCAGCGTTCCCTACGGGGGACTAGCGGGAGTGAGTCGAGAGACCCAGTACTTC. This codes for CSVPYGGLAGVSRETQYF.